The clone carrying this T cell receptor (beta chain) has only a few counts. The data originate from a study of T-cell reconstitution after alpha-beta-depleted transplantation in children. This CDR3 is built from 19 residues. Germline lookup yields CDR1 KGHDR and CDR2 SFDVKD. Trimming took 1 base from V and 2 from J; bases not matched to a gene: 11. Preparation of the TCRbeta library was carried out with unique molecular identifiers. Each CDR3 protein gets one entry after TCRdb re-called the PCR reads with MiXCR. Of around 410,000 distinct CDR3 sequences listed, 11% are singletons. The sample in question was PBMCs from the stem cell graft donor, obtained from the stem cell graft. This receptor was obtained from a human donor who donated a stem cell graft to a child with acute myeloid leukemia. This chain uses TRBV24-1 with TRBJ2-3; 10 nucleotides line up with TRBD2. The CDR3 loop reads CATSDFPHLAGATTDTQYF. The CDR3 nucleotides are TGTGCCACCAGTGATTTCCCTCACCTAGCGGGAGCAACCACAGATACGCAGTATTTT.